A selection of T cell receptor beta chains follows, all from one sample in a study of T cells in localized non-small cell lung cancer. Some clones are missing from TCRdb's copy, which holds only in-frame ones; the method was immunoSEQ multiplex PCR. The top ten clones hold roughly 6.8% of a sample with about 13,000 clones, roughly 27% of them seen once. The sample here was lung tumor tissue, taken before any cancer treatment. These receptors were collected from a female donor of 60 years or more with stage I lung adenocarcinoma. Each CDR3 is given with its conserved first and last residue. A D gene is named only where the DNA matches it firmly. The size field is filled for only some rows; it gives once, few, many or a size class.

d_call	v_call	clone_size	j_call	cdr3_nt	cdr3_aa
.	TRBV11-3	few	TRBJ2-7	TGTGCCAGCAGCTTCTCCCGCTTGGGGTTCTACGAGCAGTACTTC	CASSFSRLGFYEQYF
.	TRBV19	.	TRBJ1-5	TGTGCCAGTAGTCACGAGGGAACTGGCAATCAGCCCCAGCATTTT	CASSHEGTGNQPQHF
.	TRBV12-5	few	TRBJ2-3	TGTGCCAGCCGCACCACAGATACGCAGTATTTT	CASRTTDTQYF
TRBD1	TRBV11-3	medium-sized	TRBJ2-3	TGTGCCAGCAGCGCTCGACAGGGGGGTAGCACAGATACGCAGTATTTT	CASSARQGGSTDTQYF
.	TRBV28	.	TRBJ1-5	TGTGCCAGCAGCGCAGACACGTTCGTTGCCCATCAGCCCCAGCATTTT	CASSADTFVAHQPQHF
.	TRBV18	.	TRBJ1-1	TGTGCCAGCTCACCGGACAGCTTGAACACTGAAGCTTTCTTT	CASSPDSLNTEAFF
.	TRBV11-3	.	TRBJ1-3	TGTGCCAGCAGCTTAGTGCCGGGATTCTCTGGAAACACCATATATTTT	CASSLVPGFSGNTIYF
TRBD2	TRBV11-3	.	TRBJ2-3	TGTGCCAGCAGCTCTAGCGGGAGGTTCACAGATACGCAGTATTTT	CASSSSGRFTDTQYF
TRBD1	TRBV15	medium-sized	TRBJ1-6	TGTGCCACCAGCAGAGTTAGGACCGTCGACAGGGGAAATTCACCCCTCCACTTT	CATSRVRTVDRGNSPLHF
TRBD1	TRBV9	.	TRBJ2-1	TGTGCCAGCAGCAGCCGGGACAGGGTCTATGAGCAGTTCTTC	CASSSRDRVYEQFF
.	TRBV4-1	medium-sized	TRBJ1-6	TGCGCCAGCAGCCTTGGAAGGGATAATTCACCCCTCCACTTT	CASSLGRDNSPLHF
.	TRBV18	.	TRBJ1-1	TGTGCCAGCTCACCACCTAGGCCGAGGGAGAGCCCTGAAGCTTTCTTT	CASSPPRPRESPEAFF
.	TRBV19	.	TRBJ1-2	TGTGCCAGTAGTTTGAGGACAGCTCCTAACTATGGCTACACCTTC	CASSLRTAPNYGYTF
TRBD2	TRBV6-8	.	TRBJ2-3	TGTGCCAGCAGTTACTCGAAGCCCGGGCTAGCGGGGGGCTCCACAGATACGCAGTATTTT	CASSYSKPGLAGGSTDTQYF
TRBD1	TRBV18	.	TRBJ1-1	TGTGCCAGCTCACCGACAGGGTTCGGCACTGAAGCTTTCTTT	CASSPTGFGTEAFF
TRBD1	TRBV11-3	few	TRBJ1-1	TGTGCCAGCAGCGTCGACAGGGTGGCTGCTGAAGCTTTCTTT	CASSVDRVAAEAFF
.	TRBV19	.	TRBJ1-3	TGTGCCAGTAGTATACGTCCAATCTCTGGAAACACCATATATTTT	CASSIRPISGNTIYF
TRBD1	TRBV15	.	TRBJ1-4	TGTGCCACCAGCGGGAGACAGGGGGCTGTTTCAACTAATGAAAAACTGTTTTTT	CATSGRQGAVSTNEKLFF
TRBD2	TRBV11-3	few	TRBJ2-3	TGTGCCAGCAGTTTCGCGGGAGGGTCCGATACGCAGTATTTT	CASSFAGGSDTQYF
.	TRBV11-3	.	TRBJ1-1	TGTGCCAGCAGCCCCAATGCCGACAGGTTTGTTGAAGCTTTCTTT	CASSPNADRFVEAFF
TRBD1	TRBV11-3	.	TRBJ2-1	TGTGCCAGCAGCTTCGACAGGGGGCTAGTCAATGAGCAGTTCTTC	CASSFDRGLVNEQFF
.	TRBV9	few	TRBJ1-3	TGTGCCAGCAGCGTAGGGAGCTCTGGAAACACCATATATTTT	CASSVGSSGNTIYF
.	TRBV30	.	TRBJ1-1	TGTGCCTGGAGTGTCAGGAACACTGAAGCTTTCTTT	CAWSVRNTEAFF
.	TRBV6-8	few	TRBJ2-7	TGTGCCAGCAGGAGGGAGATCTACGAGCAGTACTTC	CASRREIYEQYF
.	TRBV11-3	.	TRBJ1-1	TGTGCCAGCAGCCCGTACACTGGGAACACTGAAGCTTTCTTT	CASSPYTGNTEAFF
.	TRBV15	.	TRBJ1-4	TGTGCCACCAGCAGAGATGGCAGGGTTGAAGAAAAACTGTTTTTT	CATSRDGRVEEKLFF
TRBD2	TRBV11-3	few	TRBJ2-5	TGTGCCAGCAGCGGGGGTTTGGGAGCGGGGTCCTGGGAGACCCAGTACTTC	CASSGGLGAGSWETQYF
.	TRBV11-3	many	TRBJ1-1	TGTGCCAGCAGCTTGGGGCCAGGGAATACTGAAGCTTTCTTT	CASSLGPGNTEAFF
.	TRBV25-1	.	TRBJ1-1	TGTGCCAGCAGTGAATCAAGCCGAGGGAACACTGAAGCTTTCTTT	CASSESSRGNTEAFF
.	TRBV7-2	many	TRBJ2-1	TGTGCCAGCAGTACTATTCGGTATGGGGAGCAGTTCTTC	CASSTIRYGEQFF
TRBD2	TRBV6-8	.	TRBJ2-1	TGTGCCAGCAGTTACTCGAAGACCGGGGGGGCGATTGACCCATCCTACAATGAGCAGTTCTTC	CASSYSKTGGAIDPSYNEQFF